A selection of T cell receptor beta chains follows, all from one sample in a study of blood T cell repertoires in COVID-19. Sequencing was performed with immunoSEQ multiplex PCR; in TCRdb, only in-frame clones are kept and a portion is missing. The table has some 200,000 clones, 84% seen once. The sequencing input was peripheral blood. These TCRs come from a woman in her 70s with COVID-19, enrolled during active disease. The CDR3 runs from the conserved cysteine through the conserved F or W. A D gene is named only where the DNA matches it firmly. Part of the rows lack a size; the others show once, few, many or a class for expanded clones.

abundance,j_gene,v_gene,d_gene,CDR3nt,CDR3aa
few,TRBJ2-3,TRBV9,TRBD2,TGTGCCAGCAGCGCTAGCGGCCTAGGCACAGATACGCAGTATTTT,CASSASGLGTDTQYF
.,TRBJ2-2,TRBV19,.,TGTGCCAGTAGTATACTTGGGGCCGCGAACACCGGGGAGCTGTTTTTT,CASSILGAANTGELFF
.,TRBJ2-1,TRBV27,TRBD1,TGTGCCAGCAGTTCAGGACAGGGGGCGTATGAGCAGTTCTTC,CASSSGQGAYEQFF
few,TRBJ2-1,TRBV29-1,.,TGCAGCGTTGGGCCCCCCAACGCCAATGAGCAGTTCTTC,CSVGPPNANEQFF
.,TRBJ2-3,TRBV7-2,TRBD2,TGTGCGGAAGGGGAGGGGTCCACAGATACGCAGTATTTT,CAEGEGSTDTQYF
few,TRBJ1-6,TRBV3-1/TRBV3-2,TRBD1,TGTGCCAGCAACCCCTCAGGGGGCGCAGGTAATTCACCCCTCCACTTT,CASNPSGGAGNSPLHF
few,TRBJ2-1,TRBV3-1/TRBV3-2,TRBD2,TGTGCCAGCAGCCAAGAAGTAACTAGCGGGGGGTACAATGAGCAGTTCTTC,CASSQEVTSGGYNEQFF
.,TRBJ2-2,TRBV23-1,TRBD1,TGCGCCAGCAGTCCTCCGGACAGGGACCCCGGGGAGCTGTTTTTT,CASSPPDRDPGELFF
.,TRBJ1-5,TRBV19,.,TGTGCCAGTAGCAATGGGCAGTTAAGCAATCAGCCCCAGCATTTT,CASSNGQLSNQPQHF
.,TRBJ2-2,TRBV28,.,TGTGCCAGCAGTTTAAGCGGGTTATACACCGGGGAGCTGTTTTTT,CASSLSGLYTGELFF
.,TRBJ2-1,TRBV28,TRBD2,TGTGCCAGCAGTTTCAGGACTAGCGGAACCAATGAGCAGTTCTTC,CASSFRTSGTNEQFF
.,TRBJ2-3,TRBV6-5,TRBD2,TGTGCCAGCAGTTACACGGGACTAGCAACAGATACGCAGTATTTT,CASSYTGLATDTQYF
.,TRBJ2-2,TRBV27,.,TGTGCCTCTGGGCATCCCGGGGAGCTGTTTTTT,CASGHPGELFF
.,TRBJ2-7,TRBV27,.,TGTGCCAGCAGTCTAGGACAGTCGCACGAGCAGTACTTC,CASSLGQSHEQYF
few,TRBJ2-1,TRBV7-8,.,TGTGCCAGCAGTGAAAGGACTTCCAATGAGCAGTTCTTC,CASSERTSNEQFF
once,TRBJ2-7,TRBV15,.,TGTGCCACCAGCCCGCAGGGGTCCTACGAGCAGTACTTC,CATSPQGSYEQYF
.,TRBJ1-1,TRBV7-9,.,TGTGCCAGCAGCCTGGGGGGGGGCACTGAAGCTTTCTTT,CASSLGGGTEAFF
.,TRBJ1-5,TRBV30,.,TGTGCCTGGAGCACCCAGACAGGTTCTAATCAGCCCCAGCATTTT,CAWSTQTGSNQPQHF
.,TRBJ2-7,TRBV21-1,.,TGTGCCAGCACACGAGGGAGGGCCCTCTACGAGCAGTACTTC,CASTRGRALYEQYF
.,TRBJ2-2,TRBV7-2,.,TGTGCCAGCAGCCCCTCGGGCACCGGGGAGCTGTTTTTT,CASSPSGTGELFF
few,TRBJ1-1,TRBV6-6,TRBD1,TGTGCCAGCAAGACGGACAGGGACACTGAAGCTTTCTTT,CASKTDRDTEAFF
.,TRBJ2-7,TRBV6-6,TRBD1,TGTGCCAGCAGTTGGGGACAGGGGTCCTACGAGCAGTACTTC,CASSWGQGSYEQYF
.,TRBJ1-4,TRBV28,.,TGTGCCAGCAGTTACTTGACAGAAAAACTGTTTTTT,CASSYLTEKLFF
.,TRBJ1-2,TRBV14,TRBD1,TGTGCCAGCAGCCCATACAGGGGAAGTGGCTACACCTTC,CASSPYRGSGYTF
.,TRBJ2-7,TRBV3-1/TRBV3-2,.,TGTGCCAGCAGCCAAGAGAGGGCAAGGAGCTCCTACGAGCAGTACTTC,CASSQERARSSYEQYF
.,TRBJ2-5,TRBV7-2,.,TGTGCCAGCAGCTTTGCGGGCCCGCCAGAGACCCAGTACTTC,CASSFAGPPETQYF
.,TRBJ2-3,TRBV3-1/TRBV3-2,.,TGTGCCAGCAGCCAAGTGCCATTCGCTGACTCAATCACAGATACGCAGTATTTT,CASSQVPFADSITDTQYF
.,TRBJ2-3,TRBV9,.,TGTGCCAGCAGCGTAGGCGCTGATACGCAGTATTTT,CASSVGADTQYF
.,TRBJ1-1,TRBV6-5,TRBD1,TGTGCCAGCAGTTACTCGACAGGGATTGAAGCTTTCTTT,CASSYSTGIEAFF